Below are 19 T cell receptor beta chains sequenced from a single sample in a study of blood T cell repertoires in COVID-19. The table came from immunoSEQ multiplex PCR; TCRdb's copy has only in-frame clones and leaves some out. In the table there are about 80,000 clones, roughly 85% of which are singletons. The material sequenced was peripheral blood. These receptors all stem from a man in his fifties or sixties with COVID-19, enrolled during active disease.

This clone was seen once. The CDR3 nucleotides are TGTGCCAGCAGTGCACAAGCGGGACAGGGGGACCAGCCCCAGCATTTT. This sequence encodes CASSAQAGQGDQPQHF. The chain employs TRBV6-1 and TRBJ1-5; 11 bases match TRBD1. The CDR3 spans 16 residues. CDR1 and CDR2 from the germline V gene are MNHNS and SASEGT. After removal of 4 bases from V and 7 bases from J, the junction contained 9 bases not matched to a gene.

This chain connects TRBV5-4 to TRBJ2-1; 12 bases align to TRBD2. V gave up 3 bases and J gave up 7 bases; unmatched junction bases: 11. From germline, CDR1 is SGHNT and CDR2 YYREEE (reference sequence). This CDR3 is 17 amino acids long. CDR3 DNA: TGTGCCAGCAGCTCTCCGGCCAGACTAGCGGGAGTGAATGAGCAGTTCTTC. It encodes CASSSPARLAGVNEQFF.

The chain has TRBV7-9 and TRBJ1-5; a possible D gene is TRBD1 (5 bases). Germline CDR1 SEHNR, CDR2 FQNEAQ (reference sequence). V dropped 3 bases and J dropped 4 bases, with 10 bases sitting between them. The length of the CDR3 is 14 residues. In DNA form, the CDR3 reads TGTGCCAGCAGCTTCGACAGACCGAATCAGCCCCAGCATTTT. This codes for CASSFDRPNQPQHF.

V and J are TRBV24-1 and TRBJ2-3, with a possible D match to TRBD2 (5 bases). The CDR3 consists of 15 residues. Germline assignment: CDR1 KGHDR and CDR2 SFDVKD. V lost 0 bases and J 1 base, leaving 7 bases between the germline ends. In nucleotides, the CDR3 is TGTGCCACCAGTGATTTGCGGGGTGGCACAGATACGCAGTATTTT. Protein product: CATSDLRGGTDTQYF.

The chain carries TRBV6-6 and TRBJ2-7; TRBD2 agrees at 9 bases. This CDR3 region has 14 residues. The germline V gene encodes CDR1 MNHNY and CDR2 SVGAGI (reference sequence). V dropped 2 bases and J dropped 3; count of bases not matched to a gene: 2. CDR3 in amino acids: CASSYGTSSYEQYF. CDR3 coding DNA: TGTGCCAGCAGTTACGGGACTAGCAGCTACGAGCAGTACTTC.

This chain joins TRBV12-3 or TRBV12-4 and TRBJ2-7; D is possibly TRBD1 (7 bases). CDR3 length: 12 residues. V lost 6 bases to trimming and J lost 3 bases, with 9 bases between them. The CDR3 loop reads CASSQGGYEQYF. The CDR3 DNA is TGTGCCAGCAGCCAGGGGGGCTACGAGCAGTACTTC.

The chain uses TRBV4-3 and TRBJ2-5, with 8 positions matching TRBD2. The CDR3 runs to 18 residues. Germline V gene sequence: CDR1 LGHNA, CDR2 YSLEER. The junction had 14 bases not matched to a gene; V was cut back by 0 bases and J by 5 bases. CDR3 sequence (DNA): TGCGCCAGCAGCCAAGAGCGATATAGCGGGGTGGGGCGGGAGACCCAGTACTTC. Translated, it gives CASSQERYSGVGRETQYF.

V gene TRBV9 combines with J gene TRBJ2-5; TRBD2 matches 7 bases. The length of the CDR3 is 15 residues. In germline, CDR1 is SGDLS, CDR2 YYNGEE. V was pared by 4 bases and J by 2 bases, with 8 bases of the junction left unmatched. The CDR3 sequence: CASSPSGARQETQYF. CDR3 nucleotide sequence: TGTGCCAGCAGCCCGAGCGGGGCCCGACAAGAGACCCAGTACTTC.

The chain couples TRBV30 to TRBJ2-7, with D hard to call. The CDR3 runs to 12 residues. Trimming pared 2 bases from V and 2 bases from J, leaving 7 bases between. Per germline, CDR1 GTSNPN and CDR2 SVGIG (reference sequence). CDR3 nucleotides: TGTGCCTGGAGTACAGTGGCCTACGAGCAGTACTTC. The encoded protein is CAWSTVAYEQYF.

The genes are TRBV20-1 and TRBJ2-1, with 9 bases aligning to TRBD2. Germline CDR1 is DFQATT and CDR2 is SNEGSKA (reference sequence). CDR3 length: 16 residues. V lost 3 bases to trimming and J lost 2 bases; unmatched junction nucleotides: 8. Here the CDR3 DNA reads TGCAGTGCTAGTCCTACTGGACTAGCGACCTACAATGAGCAGTTCTTC. This translates into CSASPTGLATYNEQFF.

J is TRBJ1-5 and V is TRBV7-2, with D possibly being TRBD1 (5 bases). CDR1 and CDR2 from the germline V gene are SGHTA and FQGNSA. With 5 bases removed from V and 13 bases from J, the gap between germline ends came to 18 bases. The CDR3 length is 13 residues. CDR3 loop: CASSPGREDTQHF. DNA for the CDR3: TGTGCCAGCAGCCCGGGACGGGAGGATACTCAGCATTTT. Full variable domain (rest looked up from reference TRBV7-2 and TRBJ1-5): GAGVSQSPSNKVTEKGKDVELRCDPISGHTALYWYRQSLGQGLEFLIYFQGNSAPDKSGLPSDRFSAERTGGSVSTLTIQRTQQEDSAVYLCASSPGREDTQHFGDGTRLSIL.

This clone is a singleton in its sample. The rearrangement joins TRBV5-5 to TRBJ2-7, with 8 bases fitting TRBD1. Per germline, CDR1 SGHKS and CDR2 YYEKEE (reference sequence). This CDR3 is built from 15 residues. The J segment lost 2 bases and the V segment lost 0 bases, leaving 4 bases of the junction unmatched. The CDR3 loop is CASSLAQGVTYEQYF. The CDR3 nucleotides are TGTGCCAGCAGCTTGGCACAGGGGGTCACCTACGAGCAGTACTTC.

The rearrangement links TRBV7-2 to TRBJ1-1; TRBD1 matches at 8 bases. The CDR3 is 14 amino acids. Germline V gives CDR1 SGHTA, CDR2 FQGNSA. After removal of 5 bases from V and 7 bases from J, the junction contained 9 bases not matched to a gene. The CDR3 here is CASSPRTGRDEAFF. The DNA of the CDR3 is TGTGCCAGCAGCCCGAGGACAGGGAGGGATGAAGCTTTCTTT.

This chain connects TRBV5-1 to TRBJ1-3; D gene uncertain. From germline, CDR1 is SGHRS and CDR2 YFSETQ. The V gene lost 6 bases and the J gene lost 0 bases, with 13 bases spanning the gap. CDR3 size: 15 residues. CDR3 protein: CASTEGSHSGNTIYF. The CDR3 nucleotides are TGCGCCAGCACGGAGGGCAGTCACTCTGGAAACACCATATATTTT.

This chain links TRBV5-1 with TRBJ2-7; TRBD2 matches 8 bases. The CDR3 runs to 15 residues. The junction had 3 bases not matched to a gene; V was cut back by 0 bases and J by 1 base. Germline V lookup: CDR1 SGHRS, CDR2 YFSETQ. In DNA form, the CDR3 reads TGCGCCAGCAGCTTGGGTGGCGGGAGGTCCTACGAGCAGTACTTC. Protein product: CASSLGGGRSYEQYF.

The chain combines TRBV30 with TRBJ1-3; 8 nucleotides align to TRBD1. CDR3 length: 14 residues. V shed 4 bases, J shed 1 base, and the junction held 3 bases outside the gene matches. Germline V gene data show CDR1 as GTSNPN and CDR2 as SVGIG (reference sequence). The CDR3 DNA reads TGTGCCTGGAACAGGGGGATGTCTGGAAACACCATATATTTT. Residues: CAWNRGMSGNTIYF. Variable domain in full (rest from reference TRBV30 and TRBJ1-3): SQTIHQWPATLVQPVGSPLSLECTVEGTSNPNLYWYRQAAGRGLQLLFYSVGIGQISSEVPQNLSASRPQDRQFILSSKKLLLSDSGFYLCAWNRGMSGNTIYFGEGSWLTVV.

V gene TRBV28 combines with J gene TRBJ1-3; a possible D gene is TRBD1 (5 bases). CDR1 MDHEN and CDR2 SYDVKM come from the germline V gene. This CDR3 has 14 amino acids. V was cut by 4 bases and J by 3 bases, with 10 bases left in between. CDR3 region: CASSSRVNGNTIYF. CDR3 in DNA: TGTGCCAGCAGTTCCAGGGTGAATGGAAACACCATATATTTT.

The chain is built from TRBV28 and TRBJ1-4; 10 bases are a match to TRBD1. There are 14 residues in the CDR3. V shed 5 bases and J 8 bases; nucleotides not matched to a gene: 5. Germline CDR1 is MDHEN and CDR2 is SYDVKM. The CDR3: CASSRQGAIEKLFF. The CDR3 DNA sequence: TGTGCCAGCAGTAGACAGGGGGCCATAGAAAAACTGTTTTTT.

The rearrangement uses TRBV28 and TRBJ2-2; D is undetermined. Deletions cut 7 bases from V and 6 bases from J, with 12 bases between. CDR3 length: 13 residues. Germline loops: CDR1 MDHEN, CDR2 SYDVKM. This CDR3 is CASTPSSAGELFF. The CDR3 DNA follows: TGTGCCAGCACTCCATCGTCGGCCGGGGAGCTGTTTTTT.